This TCR beta chain was found in a study of blood T cell repertoires in COVID-19. Across the study: T cells, B-cell-depleted T cells, or PBMCs supplied cDNA or gDNA.

The CDR3 runs 12 residues. Trimming removed 1 base at V and 5 bases at J, with 5 bases between. CDR1 is SNHLY and CDR2 is FYNNEI in the germline V gene. Enrolled through a virtual design, the participants were between roughly 18 and 90 years of age and came from around 25 US areas. Grouping used clinical history reported by participants in a survey and questionnaire. This clone has only a few counts. The data were produced by immunoSEQ multiplex PCR, yet TCRdb's version contains in-frame clones alone and is incomplete. The data hold approximately 210,000 clones, with roughly four fifths observed a single time.

Sequencing was performed on PBMCs or T cells enriched from blood (not recorded which). The rearrangement links TRBV2 to TRBJ1-2; D is unresolved. This receptor was identified in a woman aged 55-69 years who had recovered from COVID-19. The CDR3 protein is CASSEVGYGYTF. In DNA, the CDR3 is TGTGCCAGCAGTGAAGTCGGGTATGGCTACACCTTC.